This is a list of T cell receptor beta chains from one sample in a study of blood T cell repertoires in COVID-19. Sequencing was performed with immunoSEQ multiplex PCR; in TCRdb, only in-frame clones are kept and a portion is missing. Of around 190,000 clones in the sample, about 90% were seen once. Material: peripheral blood. The receptor set was obtained from a man between 18 and 29 years old with active or convalescent COVID-19. CDR3s include the opening cysteine and the closing phenylalanine or tryptophan. The D gene is left open where the match is weak. Not every row has a clone size; where given, it reads once, few, many or a size class.

j_gene: TRBJ1-4
v_gene: TRBV4-1
abundance: .
d_gene: TRBD1
CDR3aa: CASSQEGTGAREKLFF
CDR3nt: TGCGCCAGCAGCCAAGAGGGGACAGGGGCCCGTGAAAAACTGTTTTTT

j_gene: TRBJ1-1
v_gene: TRBV6-2/TRBV6-3
abundance: .
d_gene: .
CDR3aa: CASSHQGYTEAFF
CDR3nt: TGTGCCAGCAGCCATCAGGGATACACTGAAGCTTTCTTT

j_gene: TRBJ2-2
v_gene: TRBV29-1
abundance: once
d_gene: TRBD2
CDR3aa: CSVEASGRNGELFF
CDR3nt: TGCAGCGTTGAAGCTAGCGGGAGAAACGGGGAGCTGTTTTTT

j_gene: TRBJ2-1
v_gene: TRBV18
abundance: .
d_gene: TRBD2
CDR3aa: CASSPRPGLAGNNEQFF
CDR3nt: TGTGCCAGCTCACCGCGACCGGGACTAGCGGGAAACAATGAGCAGTTCTTC

j_gene: TRBJ2-7
v_gene: TRBV7-2
abundance: .
d_gene: TRBD2
CDR3aa: CASSYGFGRGSYEQYF
CDR3nt: TGTGCCAGCAGCTATGGGTTCGGGAGGGGTTCCTACGAGCAGTACTTC

j_gene: TRBJ2-3
v_gene: TRBV6-1
abundance: .
d_gene: TRBD2
CDR3aa: CASSDPAGGLGTQYF
CDR3nt: TGTGCCAGCAGTGATCCCGCGGGGGGGCTGGGTACGCAGTATTTT

j_gene: TRBJ2-7
v_gene: TRBV14
abundance: .
d_gene: TRBD1
CDR3aa: CASSQEIGQGYEQYF
CDR3nt: TGTGCCAGCAGCCAAGAAATTGGACAGGGCTACGAGCAGTACTTC

j_gene: TRBJ1-1
v_gene: TRBV19
abundance: .
d_gene: TRBD1
CDR3aa: CASSIETGTVAFF
CDR3nt: TGTGCCAGTAGTATAGAGACCGGGACAGTGGCTTTCTTT

j_gene: TRBJ1-4
v_gene: TRBV9
abundance: .
d_gene: TRBD1
CDR3aa: CASSVGGNRGNEKLFF
CDR3nt: TGTGCCAGCAGCGTAGGAGGAAACAGGGGGAATGAAAAACTGTTTTTT

j_gene: TRBJ2-3
v_gene: TRBV6-2/TRBV6-3
abundance: .
d_gene: TRBD1
CDR3aa: CASSPSPGGEADTQYF
CDR3nt: TGTGCCAGCAGCCCTTCACCAGGGGGCGAAGCGGATACGCAGTATTTT

j_gene: TRBJ2-7
v_gene: TRBV7-8
abundance: .
d_gene: .
CDR3aa: CASSPQPNWAGDSYEQYF
CDR3nt: TGTGCCAGCAGCCCCCAGCCTAACTGGGCGGGTGACTCCTACGAGCAGTACTTC

j_gene: TRBJ1-5
v_gene: TRBV2
abundance: .
d_gene: .
CDR3aa: CASGRGYQPQHF
CDR3nt: TGTGCCAGCGGAAGGGGATATCAGCCCCAGCATTTT

j_gene: TRBJ2-2
v_gene: TRBV27
abundance: .
d_gene: TRBD1
CDR3aa: CASSVGTGKGTGELFF
CDR3nt: TGTGCCAGCAGTGTAGGGACAGGGAAAGGAACCGGGGAGCTGTTTTTT

j_gene: TRBJ2-7
v_gene: TRBV29-1
abundance: .
d_gene: TRBD1
CDR3aa: CSVDGQGSNEQYF
CDR3nt: TGCAGCGTCGACGGACAGGGTTCAAACGAGCAGTACTTC

j_gene: TRBJ2-5
v_gene: TRBV28
abundance: .
d_gene: TRBD2
CDR3aa: CASSRKRGGAETQYF
CDR3nt: TGTGCCAGCAGTCGAAAGCGGGGGGGCGCTGAGACCCAGTACTTC

j_gene: TRBJ1-2
v_gene: TRBV30
abundance: .
d_gene: .
CDR3aa: CAWSGQTNYGYTF
CDR3nt: TGTGCCTGGAGTGGACAGACGAACTATGGCTACACCTTC

j_gene: TRBJ2-7
v_gene: TRBV28
abundance: .
d_gene: TRBD1
CDR3aa: CASSVTGVYEQYF
CDR3nt: TGTGCCAGCAGCGTTACAGGGGTCTACGAGCAGTACTTC

j_gene: TRBJ2-1
v_gene: TRBV28
abundance: .
d_gene: TRBD1
CDR3aa: CASSFRGTYNEQFF
CDR3nt: TGTGCCAGCAGTTTCAGGGGGACCTACAATGAGCAGTTCTTC

j_gene: TRBJ2-5
v_gene: TRBV7-9
abundance: .
d_gene: .
CDR3aa: CASSVLAQGGTQYF
CDR3nt: TGTGCCAGCAGCGTACTAGCCCAGGGAGGGACCCAGTACTTC

j_gene: TRBJ1-1
v_gene: TRBV27
abundance: once
d_gene: TRBD1
CDR3aa: CASTRGQGLNTEAFF
CDR3nt: TGTGCCAGCACCCGAGGACAGGGTTTGAACACTGAAGCTTTCTTT

j_gene: TRBJ2-1
v_gene: TRBV6-1
abundance: .
d_gene: .
CDR3aa: CASSEARILSYNEQFF
CDR3nt: TGTGCCAGCAGTGAAGCGAGGATACTCTCCTACAATGAGCAGTTCTTC

j_gene: TRBJ2-5
v_gene: TRBV28
abundance: once
d_gene: .
CDR3aa: CASSLGGGGETQYF
CDR3nt: TGTGCCAGCAGTTTAGGTGGGGGAGGAGAGACCCAGTACTTC

j_gene: TRBJ2-1
v_gene: TRBV4-2
abundance: .
d_gene: .
CDR3aa: CASRYGPDYEQFF
CDR3nt: TGTGCCAGCAGGTATGGTCCGGACTATGAGCAGTTCTTC